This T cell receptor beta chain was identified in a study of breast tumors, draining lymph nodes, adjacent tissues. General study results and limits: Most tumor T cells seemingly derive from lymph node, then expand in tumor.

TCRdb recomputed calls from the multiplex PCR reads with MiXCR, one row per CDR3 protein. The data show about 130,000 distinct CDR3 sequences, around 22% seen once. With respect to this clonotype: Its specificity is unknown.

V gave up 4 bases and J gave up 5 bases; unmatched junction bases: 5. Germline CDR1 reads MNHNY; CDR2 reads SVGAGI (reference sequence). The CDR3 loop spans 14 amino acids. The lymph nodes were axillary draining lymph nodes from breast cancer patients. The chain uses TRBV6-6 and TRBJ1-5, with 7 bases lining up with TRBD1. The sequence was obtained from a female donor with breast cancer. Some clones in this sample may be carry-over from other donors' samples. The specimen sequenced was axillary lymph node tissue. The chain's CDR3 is CASSSLDRDQPQHF. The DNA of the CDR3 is TGTGCCAGCAGTTCCCTCGACAGGGATCAGCCCCAGCATTTT.